Following are 21 T cell receptor beta chains from one sample sequenced in a study of blood T cells in healthy people across ages (dated by TCRdb to between 2015 and 2016). The library was obtained by 5' RACE. The data were produced on an Illumina HiSeq 2500. A second PCR of about 6 to 11 cycles was performed with a sample-barcoded 5' primer and a J-beta primer mix. TCRdb's own reprocessing of the public reads used fastp at Q25 and MiXCR and kept productive beta chains. Entries that share a CDR3 protein sequence are merged under the most common genes and DNA. A total of 1.5 million to 2 million distinct CDR3 sequences appear in this sample, approximately 32% of them only once. Of the sample, about 11% is held by the ten largest clones. Sequencing input: blood. The receptors originated from a woman between 25 and 40 years old in good health.

The chain combines TRBV6-2 or TRBV6-3 with TRBJ2-7; the match to TRBD2 covers 9 bases. This CDR3 spans 15 amino acids. V gave up 6 bases and J gave up 2 bases; unmatched junction bases: 8. Germline lookup yields CDR1 MNHEY and CDR2 SVGEGT. CDR3 DNA sequence: TGTGCCAGCAGACCTACTAGCGGGTATGCCTACGAGCAGTACTTC. It is translated as CASRPTSGYAYEQYF.

The CDR3 DNA is TGTGCCAGCAGTAGGAATGCAGATACGCAGTATTTT. Its protein product is CASSRNADTQYF. V and J are TRBV6-2 or TRBV6-3 and TRBJ2-3; D is unresolved. V gave up 5 bases and J gave up 4 bases, with 7 bases separating them. The CDR3 has 12 residues. Germline V gene lookup returns CDR1 MNHEY and CDR2 SVGEGT.

This clonotype showed up just a few times. The rearrangement joins TRBV20-1 to TRBJ2-1; D may match TRBD1 or TRBD2 (5 bases each). CDR1 is DFQATT, CDR2 SNEGSKA, per germline (reference sequence). V lost 6 bases and J lost 3, with 12 bases in between. CDR3 size: 13 residues. The CDR3 sequence: CSALGPVYNEQFF. The CDR3 region has the DNA TGCAGTGCCTTGGGACCGGTCTACAATGAGCAGTTCTTC.

The CDR3: CASSPQPGGYNEQFF. CDR3 sequence (DNA): TGTGCCAGCAGCCCCCAACCGGGAGGGTACAATGAGCAGTTCTTC. The chain combines TRBV28 with TRBJ2-1; 8 bases map to TRBD2. The V segment lost 6 bases and the J segment 4 bases; nucleotides outside the gene matches: 8. The V gene's germline CDR1 is MDHEN and CDR2 SYDVKM. The CDR3 has 15 residues.

The V and J genes are TRBV4-1 and TRBJ1-1; D gene uncertain. CDR3 length: 15 amino acids. Germline V gene data show CDR1 as MGHRA and CDR2 as YSYEKL. Deletions cut 1 base from V and 6 bases from J, with 15 bases between. The CDR3, as DNA: TGCGCCAGCAGCCAAGGGGTAGAAGGGCACCCTGAAGCTTTCTTT. Protein product: CASSQGVEGHPEAFF.

This clonotype was seen a few times. V is TRBV20-1 and J is TRBJ2-3; D perhaps matches TRBD2 (6 bases). This CDR3 comprises 15 residues. The germline CDR1 and CDR2 sequences are DFQATT and SNEGSKA (reference sequence). The V gene lost 6 bases and the J gene lost 2 bases, with 18 bases spanning the gap. The CDR3 nucleotides are TGCAGTGCCGTAGGGAGCGGGCCAAACACAGATACGCAGTATTTT. Its protein product is CSAVGSGPNTDTQYF.

This chain links TRBV20-1 with TRBJ1-2, with D possibly matching TRBD1 (5 bases). Germline V gene lookup returns CDR1 DFQATT and CDR2 SNEGSKA (reference sequence). The V end was cut by 5 bases, the J end by 1 base, with 17 bases between. There are 15 residues in the CDR3. CDR3 in DNA: TGCAGTGCTCCGGGGGTAGGGAACATTAACTATGGCTACACCTTC. It yields the protein CSAPGVGNINYGYTF.

This clonotype was detected only a few times. The CDR3 DNA reads as TGTGCCAGCAGTTGGCGGGCCAACCAAGATTACAATGAGCAGTTCTTC. Protein sequence: CASSWRANQDYNEQFF. This chain joins TRBV27 and TRBJ2-1; TRBD2 is a possible D gene (5 bases). CDR3 size: 16 residues. V lost 4 bases, J lost 4 bases, and 17 bases lay in between. In germline, CDR1 is MNHEY, CDR2 SMNVEV (reference sequence).

This chain connects TRBV7-6 to TRBJ2-5; 12 positions match TRBD2. CDR3 size: 16 residues. Germline assignment: CDR1 SGHVS and CDR2 FNYEAQ. Trimming removed 1 base from V and 3 bases from J; junction bases left unmatched: 3. For the CDR3, the DNA is TGTGCCAGCAGCTTAGGACTAGCGGGGGCCAAAGAGACCCAGTACTTC. Translated: CASSLGLAGAKETQYF.

The V and J genes are TRBV18 and TRBJ2-7, with D uncertain. Germline-derived CDR1 and CDR2 are KGHSH and LQKENI. CDR3 length: 16 residues. V was shortened by 0 bases and J by 3 bases, with 15 bases between the two germline ends. CDR3 sequence reads: CASSPPVIVGNYEQYF. The DNA of the CDR3 is TGTGCCAGCTCACCACCGGTTATTGTGGGGAACTACGAGCAGTACTTC.

V and J are TRBV4-2 and TRBJ2-1, with 9 bases that match TRBD2. With V trimmed by 3 bases and J by 4 bases, 7 bases remained unmatched. Per the germline V gene, CDR1 is LGHNA and CDR2 is YNFKEQ. The CDR3 is made up of 16 amino acids. CDR3 loop: CASSQDTREGYNEQFF. CDR3 DNA sequence: TGTGCCAGCAGCCAGGATACGCGGGAGGGGTACAATGAGCAGTTCTTC.

This clonotype was counted at least ten times. This chain links TRBV4-1 with TRBJ2-1, with 9 nucleotides matching TRBD1. CDR3 size: 15 residues. CDR1 and CDR2 from the germline V gene are MGHRA and YSYEKL. Trimming removed 4 bases from V and 5 bases from J; junction bases left unmatched: 6. The CDR3 region has the DNA TGCGCCAGCAGCCCCACCTGGACAGGGGACAATGAGCAGTTCTTC. Translation: CASSPTWTGDNEQFF.

The V call is TRBV5-1, the J call TRBJ2-7, with 10 bases that match TRBD1. The germline CDR1 and CDR2 sequences are SGHRS and YFSETQ. The CDR3 loop spans 14 amino acids. V was clipped by 1 base and J by 8 bases; unmatched bases: 6. In DNA form, the CDR3 reads TGCGCCAGCAGCTTGACCGGGACAGGGGAGAAGCAGTACTTC. The encoded protein is CASSLTGTGEKQYF.

This clonotype was observed a single time. One end of the junction does not line up with germline, which may come from a read error. The V and J genes are TRBV4-1 and TRBJ1-4, with a possible D match to TRBD1 (5 bases). Germline CDR1 MGHRA, CDR2 YSYEKL. The CDR3 has 16 amino acids. This chain's CDR3 is CASSQGQFLQNEKRFF. CDR3 sequence (DNA): TGCGCCAGCAGCCAAGGACAGTTTCTACAAAATGAAAAACGGTTTTTT.

This chain uses TRBV9 with TRBJ2-5; D unresolved. The CDR3 covers 15 residues. CDR1 SGDLS and CDR2 YYNGEE come from the germline V gene. V was clipped by 4 bases and J by 5 bases, with 18 bases between them. CDR3 amino acids: CASSSRVGRTETQYF. CDR3 nucleotide sequence: TGTGCCAGCAGCTCCCGGGTGGGTAGGACGGAGACCCAGTACTTC.

The J gene is TRBJ2-7, the V gene TRBV20-1; D perhaps matches TRBD1 (6 bases). Germline CDR1 and CDR2: DFQATT and SNEGSKA (reference sequence). Trimming took 1 base from V and 1 from J, leaving 11 bases between them. The CDR3 has 14 amino acids. DNA of the CDR3: TGCAGTGCTAGAGTCGGGACAAAGTCCTACGAGCAGTACTTC. Its translation is CSARVGTKSYEQYF.

This clonotype has a single count. The chain carries TRBV3-1 and TRBJ2-7, with D tentatively TRBD1 or TRBD2 (5 bases each). The CDR3 consists of 13 residues. V was clipped by 8 bases and J by 3 bases, with 14 bases between them. Per the germline V gene, CDR1 is LGHDT and CDR2 is YNNKEL (reference sequence). CDR3 DNA sequence: TGTGCCAGCGGGGCGAAGGGGAGCTACGAGCAGTACTTC. It translates to CASGAKGSYEQYF.

The chain combines TRBV5-1 with TRBJ1-1, with unresolved D. V gave up 7 bases and J gave up 1 base, with 11 bases separating them. Germline V CDR1 and CDR2: SGHRS, YFSETQ. This CDR3 is 13 amino acids long. This chain's CDR3 is CASAARGNTEAFF. In nucleotides, the CDR3 is TGCGCCAGCGCCGCTCGGGGGAACACTGAAGCTTTCTTT.

This clonotype has only a few counts. The chain employs TRBV20-1 and TRBJ1-1; 10 nucleotides match TRBD1. Trimming took 6 bases from V and 4 from J; bases not matched to a gene: 5. CDR1 and CDR2 (germline): DFQATT, SNEGSKA (reference sequence). CDR3 length equals 13 residues. The CDR3 reads CSADRDRGTEAFF. CDR3 sequence (DNA): TGCAGTGCCGACAGGGACAGGGGCACTGAAGCTTTCTTT.

As regards this clonotype: One end of the junction does not line up with germline, which may come from a read error. The V gene is TRBV3-1, the J gene TRBJ2-7, with TRBD1 identical over 11 bases. CDR3 length equals 18 residues. Germline V gene sequence: CDR1 LGHDT, CDR2 YNNKEL (reference sequence). The CDR3 bases are TGTGCCAGCAACCAAGGCTACTGGGACAGGGGGTTTTCCTACGAGCAGTACTTC. It encodes CASNQGYWDRGFSYEQYF.

This clonotype has a count of ten or more. The J gene is TRBJ2-5, the V gene TRBV20-1; maybe TRBD2 (6 bases). Germline CDR1 reads DFQATT; CDR2 reads SNEGSKA (reference sequence). With 6 bases removed from V and 5 bases from J, the gap between germline ends came to 13 bases. The CDR3 loop spans 12 amino acids. The CDR3 nucleotides read TGCAGTGCCCGTGGGGGGACTGAGACCCAGTACTTC. It is translated as CSARGGTETQYF.